A single sample gave rise to the 2 T cell receptor beta chains below, sequenced in a study of cytomegalovirus exposure and HLA in healthy donors. The table came from immunoSEQ multiplex PCR; TCRdb's copy has only in-frame clones and leaves some out. The data contain 65,000 to 85,000 clones, 85% to 95% of them singletons. The specimen sequenced was PBMCs. These receptors were collected from a woman aged 18-35 years in good health and CMV-seronegative.

This chain's CDR3 is CASSATPSREKADTQYF. DNA for the CDR3: TGTGCCAGCAGTGCCACACCCTCCCGGGAGAAAGCAGATACGCAGTATTTT. The chain is built from TRBV25-1 and TRBJ2-3, with D possibly matching TRBD2 (6 bases). Per germline, CDR1 MGHDK and CDR2 SYGVNS. The CDR3 is 17 amino acids. Trimming left V 4 bases short and J 4 bases short, with 21 bases between.

In the case of this clone: Its ends do not fully match the called genes, so a read error is possible. Other DNA sequences of this sample code for an identical CDR3. The V and J genes are TRBV2 and TRBJ2-7; tentative D call: TRBD1 (6 bases). Germline CDR1 is SNHLY and CDR2 is FYNNEI. This CDR3 contains 14 residues. CDR3 DNA sequence: TGCGCCAGCAGTGCTGGACAGACCTCCTACGAGCAGTACTTC. As protein: CASSAGQTSYEQYF. Full variable domain (outside the CDR3, taken from reference TRBV2 and TRBJ2-7): EPEVTQTPSHQVTQMGQEVILRCVPISNHLYFYWYRQILGQKVEFLVSFYNNEISEKSEIFDDQFSVERPDGSNFTLKIRSTKLEDSAMYFCASSAGQTSYEQYFGPGTRLTVT.